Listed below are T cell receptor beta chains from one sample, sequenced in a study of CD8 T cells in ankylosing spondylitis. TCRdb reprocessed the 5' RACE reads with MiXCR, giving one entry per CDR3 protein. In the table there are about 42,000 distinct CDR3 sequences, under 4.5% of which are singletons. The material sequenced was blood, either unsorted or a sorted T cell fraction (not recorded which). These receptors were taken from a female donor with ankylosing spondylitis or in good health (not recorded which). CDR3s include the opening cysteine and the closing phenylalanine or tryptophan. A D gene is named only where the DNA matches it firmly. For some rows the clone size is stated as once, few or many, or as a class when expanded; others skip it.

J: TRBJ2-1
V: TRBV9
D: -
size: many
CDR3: CASSFTGSSYNEQFF
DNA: TGTGCCAGCAGCTTCACGGGGAGCTCCTACAATGAGCAGTTCTTC

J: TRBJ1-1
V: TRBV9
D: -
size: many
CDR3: CASSREGLNTEAFF
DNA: TGTGCCAGCTCCCGGGAAGGGTTGAACACTGAAGCTTTCTTT

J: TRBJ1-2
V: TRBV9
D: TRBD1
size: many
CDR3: CASSLSTGSYGYTF
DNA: TGTGCCAGCAGCCTCTCGACAGGGTCATATGGCTACACCTTC

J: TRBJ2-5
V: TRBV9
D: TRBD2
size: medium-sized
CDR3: CASSVEGRGAQYF
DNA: TGTGCCAGCAGCGTAGAAGGGCGGGGGGCCCAGTACTTC

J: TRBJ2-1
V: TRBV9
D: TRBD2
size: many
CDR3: CASSVDTAGGQVDEQFF
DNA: TGTGCCAGCAGCGTAGATACAGCGGGGGGGCAAGTCGATGAGCAGTTCTTC

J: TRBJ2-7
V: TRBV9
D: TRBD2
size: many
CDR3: CASSLLAEKTEQYF
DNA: TGTGCCAGCAGCCTGCTAGCGGAGAAGACCGAGCAGTACTTC

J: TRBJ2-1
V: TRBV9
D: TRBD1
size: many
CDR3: CASRPSGTGGIGNEQFF
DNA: TGTGCCAGCCGTCCAAGCGGGACAGGGGGCATCGGCAATGAGCAGTTCTTC

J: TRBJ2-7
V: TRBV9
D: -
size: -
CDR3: CASSVARGGGEQYF
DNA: TGTGCCAGCAGCGTAGCAAGGGGGGGTGGCGAGCAGTACTTC

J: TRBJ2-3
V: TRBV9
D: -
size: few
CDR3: CASSVDGADLRTDTQYF
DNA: TGTGCCAGCAGCGTAGACGGGGCGGACCTGCGCACAGATACGCAGTATTTT

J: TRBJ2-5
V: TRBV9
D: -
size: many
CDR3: CASSVGSGIGETQYF
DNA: TGTGCCAGCAGCGTAGGTTCGGGTATCGGGGAGACCCAGTACTTC

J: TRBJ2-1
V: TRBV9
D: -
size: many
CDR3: CASSVVGGGHWNEQFF
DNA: TGTGCCAGCAGCGTAGTGGGAGGGGGCCACTGGAATGAGCAGTTCTTC

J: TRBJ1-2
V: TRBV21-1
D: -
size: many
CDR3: CASSADLRDRVNPYGYTF
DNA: TGTGCCAGCAGCGCGGACCTCCGGGACAGGGTTAATCCCTATGGCTACACCTTC

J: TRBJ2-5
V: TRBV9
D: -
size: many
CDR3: CASSVSAYQETQYF
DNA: TGTGCCAGCAGCGTATCGGCGTACCAAGAGACCCAGTACTTC

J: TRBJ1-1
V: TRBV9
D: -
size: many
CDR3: CASSVRRDTEAFF
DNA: TGTGCCAGCAGCGTAAGGAGAGACACTGAAGCTTTCTTT

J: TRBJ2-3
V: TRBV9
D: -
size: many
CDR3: CASSARQDPRDTQYF
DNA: TGTGCCAGCAGCGCCCGACAGGACCCCCGTGATACGCAGTATTTT

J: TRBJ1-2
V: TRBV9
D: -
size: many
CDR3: CASSVGQIGYTF
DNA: TGTGCCAGCAGCGTAGGACAAATTGGCTACACCTTC

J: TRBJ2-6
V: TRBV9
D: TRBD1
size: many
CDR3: CASSKSTGEVSGANVLTF
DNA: TGTGCCAGCAGCAAATCGACAGGGGAAGTCTCTGGGGCCAACGTCCTGACTTTC

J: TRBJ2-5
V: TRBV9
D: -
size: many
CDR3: CASSVAPGSETQYF
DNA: TGTGCCAGCAGCGTAGCTCCGGGATCGGAGACCCAGTACTTC

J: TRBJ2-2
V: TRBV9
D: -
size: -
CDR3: CASSVDTTSGELFF
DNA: TGTGCCAGCAGCGTAGACACTACATCCGGGGAGCTGTTTTTT

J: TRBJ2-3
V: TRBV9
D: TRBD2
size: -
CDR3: CASSVLPPAGGATDTQYF
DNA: TGTGCCAGCAGCGTCCTCCCCCCCGCGGGGGGGGCCACAGATACGCAGTATTTT